The clone carrying this TCR beta chain was picked up one time. Its antigen is undetermined. The primer mix had 60 Vbeta and 13 Jbeta primers. Libraries were prepared by immunoSEQ multiplex PCR; TCRdb keeps only in-frame clonotypes and omits some of them. The table records around 210,000 clones, around 86% of them present only once. The ends lost 5 bases at V and 1 base at J; junction bases unmatched: 11. The CDR3 has 16 residues. Germline V gene data show CDR1 as SGHRS and CDR2 as YFSETQ. The sample is drawn from a study of cytomegalovirus exposure and HLA in healthy donors. The overall study: Earlier results showed roughly 110 million unique TCR beta sequences derived from approximately 180 million T cells.

Study findings and constraints: In a later analysis, HLA-C alleles had the fewest associated TCRs, DRB1 alleles the most. High specificity and sensitivity for cytomegalovirus status were reported for the classifier.

The chain uses TRBV5-1 and TRBJ1-1; 7 nucleotides align to TRBD1. The receptor was isolated from a middle-aged woman in good health and CMV-seronegative. Sample: PBMCs. CDR3 sequence: CASSFRPGQRNTEAFF. The CDR3 bases are TGCGCCAGCAGTTTTAGGCCGGGACAGAGGAACACTGAAGCTTTCTTT.